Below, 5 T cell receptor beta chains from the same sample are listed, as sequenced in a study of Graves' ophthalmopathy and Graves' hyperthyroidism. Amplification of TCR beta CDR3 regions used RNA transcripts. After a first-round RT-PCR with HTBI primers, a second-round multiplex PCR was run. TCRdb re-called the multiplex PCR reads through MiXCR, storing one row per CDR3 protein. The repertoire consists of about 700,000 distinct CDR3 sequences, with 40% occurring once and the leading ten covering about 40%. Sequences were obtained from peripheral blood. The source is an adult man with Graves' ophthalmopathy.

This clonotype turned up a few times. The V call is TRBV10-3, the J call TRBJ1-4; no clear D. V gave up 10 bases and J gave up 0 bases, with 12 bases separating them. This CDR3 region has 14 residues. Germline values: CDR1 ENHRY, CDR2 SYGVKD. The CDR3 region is CASTGRATNEKLFF. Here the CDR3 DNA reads TGTGCCAGCACTGGGAGAGCAACTAATGAAAAACTGTTTTTT.

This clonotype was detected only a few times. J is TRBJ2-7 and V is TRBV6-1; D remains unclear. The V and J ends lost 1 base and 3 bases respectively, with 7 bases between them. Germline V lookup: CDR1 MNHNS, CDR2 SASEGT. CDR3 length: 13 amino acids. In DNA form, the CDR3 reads TGTGCCAGCAGTGAAGGTGCGGACTACGAGCAGTACTTC. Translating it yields CASSEGADYEQYF.

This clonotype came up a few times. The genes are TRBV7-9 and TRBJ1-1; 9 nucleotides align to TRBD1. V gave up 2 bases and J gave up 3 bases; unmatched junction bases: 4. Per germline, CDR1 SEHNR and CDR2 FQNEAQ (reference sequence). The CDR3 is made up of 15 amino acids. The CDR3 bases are TGTGCCAGCAGCTTATCTCGGACAGGGGACACTGAAGCTTTCTTT. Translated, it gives CASSLSRTGDTEAFF.

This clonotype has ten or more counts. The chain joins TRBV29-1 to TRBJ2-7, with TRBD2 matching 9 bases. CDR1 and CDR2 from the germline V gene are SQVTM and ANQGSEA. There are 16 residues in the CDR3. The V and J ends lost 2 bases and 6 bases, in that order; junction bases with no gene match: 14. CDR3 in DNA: TGCAGCGTTGAATCATACGGCGGGAGGGCCGATGGCGAGCAGTACTTC. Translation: CSVESYGGRADGEQYF.

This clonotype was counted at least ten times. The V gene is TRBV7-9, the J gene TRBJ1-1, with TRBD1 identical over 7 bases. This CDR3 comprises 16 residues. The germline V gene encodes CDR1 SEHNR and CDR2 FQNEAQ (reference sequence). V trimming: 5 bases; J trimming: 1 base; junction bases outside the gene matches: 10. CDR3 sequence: CASSSTGTGANTEAFF. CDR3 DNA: TGTGCCAGCAGCAGTACGGGAACAGGGGCGAACACTGAAGCTTTCTTT. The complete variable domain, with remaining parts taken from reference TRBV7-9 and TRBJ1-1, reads DTGVSQNPRHKITKRGQNVTFRCDPISEHNRLYWYRQTLGQGPEFLTYFQNEAQLEKSRLLSDRFSAERPKGSFSTLEIQRTEQGDSAMYLCASSSTGTGANTEAFFGQGTRLTVV.